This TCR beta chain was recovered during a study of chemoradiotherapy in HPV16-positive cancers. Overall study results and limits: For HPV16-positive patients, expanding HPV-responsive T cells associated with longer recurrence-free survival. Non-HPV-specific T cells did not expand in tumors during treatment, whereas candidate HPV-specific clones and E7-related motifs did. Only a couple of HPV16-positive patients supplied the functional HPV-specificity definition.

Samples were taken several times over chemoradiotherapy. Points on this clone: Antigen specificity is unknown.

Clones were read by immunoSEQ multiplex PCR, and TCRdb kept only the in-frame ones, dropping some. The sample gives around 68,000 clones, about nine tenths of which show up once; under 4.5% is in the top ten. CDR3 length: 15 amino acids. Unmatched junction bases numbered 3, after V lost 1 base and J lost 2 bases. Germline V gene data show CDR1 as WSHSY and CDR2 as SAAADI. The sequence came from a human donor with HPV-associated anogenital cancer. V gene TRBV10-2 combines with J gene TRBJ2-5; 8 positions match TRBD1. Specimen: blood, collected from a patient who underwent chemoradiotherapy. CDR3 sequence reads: CASSELDRAQETQYF. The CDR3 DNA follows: TGCGCCAGCAGTGAGTTGGACAGGGCACAAGAGACCCAGTACTTC.